The 9 T cell receptor beta chains below were found in one sample sequenced in a study of blood T cell repertoires in COVID-19. TCRdb keeps only in-frame clones here, not all; method: immunoSEQ multiplex PCR. The sample records roughly 500,000 clones, 85% to 90% being singletons. Sequencing used peripheral blood. The receptors were gathered from a young man with COVID-19, enrolled during active disease.

The V call is TRBV11-3, the J call TRBJ2-1, with 8 bases fitting TRBD2. After removal of 4 bases from V and 8 bases from J, the junction contained 7 bases not matched to a gene. CDR3 length equals 14 residues. Per the germline V gene, CDR1 is SGHNT and CDR2 is YENEEA. CDR3 sequence reads: CASSSQREFDEQFF. Written as DNA, the CDR3 is TGTGCCAGCAGCTCGCAGCGGGAGTTTGATGAGCAGTTCTTC.

The CDR3 DNA is TGTGCCAGCGGGACTAGCCGTAGCTCCTACAATGAGCAGTTCTTC. Encoded protein: CASGTSRSSYNEQFF. This chain links TRBV27 with TRBJ2-1; 9 nucleotides line up with TRBD2. In germline, CDR1 is MNHEY, CDR2 SMNVEV (reference sequence). The CDR3 consists of 15 residues. V trimming: 8 bases; J trimming: 0 bases; junction bases outside the gene matches: 5.

The J gene is TRBJ2-7, the V gene TRBV12-3 or TRBV12-4; TRBD2 is a possible D gene (5 bases). V was clipped by 5 bases and J by 7 bases, with 12 bases between them. The CDR3 length is 12 residues. CDR3 sequence reads: CASSLPSSEQYF. The DNA for the CDR3 is TGTGCCAGCAGTCTCCCTAGCTCTGAGCAGTACTTC.

The chain joins TRBV6-6 to TRBJ2-5; D perhaps matches TRBD2 (6 bases). CDR3 length: 17 amino acids. V dropped 5 bases and J dropped 0 bases, with 19 bases sitting between them. Germline CDR1 is MNHNY and CDR2 is SVGAGI (reference sequence). The CDR3 here is CASSPSGAKWYQETQYF. The CDR3 DNA reads TGTGCCAGCAGTCCCTCGGGAGCGAAGTGGTACCAAGAGACCCAGTACTTC.

The rearrangement uses TRBV4-1 and TRBJ1-2, with D possibly matching TRBD1 (6 bases). Germline V gives CDR1 MGHRA, CDR2 YSYEKL. V gave up 0 bases and J gave up 5 bases, with 10 bases separating them. CDR3 length equals 14 residues. CDR3 amino acids: CASSQERGSYGYTF. The DNA for the CDR3 is TGCGCCAGCAGCCAAGAAAGGGGGAGTTATGGCTACACCTTC.

This clone was counted a few times. DNA for the CDR3: TGTGCCAGCAGCCAAGATCTTTATGGGACTTCAAAGAACACTGAAGCTTTCTTT. Translating it yields CASSQDLYGTSKNTEAFF. V gene TRBV14 combines with J gene TRBJ1-1; a possible D gene is TRBD1 (5 bases). The germline CDR1 and CDR2 sequences are SGHDN and FVKESK. The V end was cut by 0 bases, the J end by 1 base, with 18 bases between. The CDR3 runs to 18 residues.

This chain links TRBV5-6 with TRBJ2-7, with TRBD1 matching over 12 bases. Germline trimming cut 0 bases from V and 5 bases from J; bases unmatched to any gene: 3. Looked up from germline, CDR1 is SGHDT and CDR2 is YYEEEE. The CDR3 consists of 15 residues. The DNA of the CDR3 is TGTGCCAGCAGCTTGGAGGGGGACAGGGGGCACGAGCAGTACTTC. As protein: CASSLEGDRGHEQYF.

Points on this clone: Other DNA sequences in the sample encode the same CDR3. The CDR3 sequence is CASSLVAGGTDTQYF. The CDR3 bases are TGCGCCAGCAGCTTGGTAGCGGGAGGAACAGATACGCAGTATTTT. The V and J genes are TRBV5-1 and TRBJ2-3; 10 bases fit TRBD2. V dropped 0 bases and J dropped 3; count of bases not matched to a gene: 1. This CDR3 contains 15 residues. Germline CDR1 reads SGHRS; CDR2 reads YFSETQ.

About this clone: The identical CDR3 is also encoded by other nucleotide sequences in the sample. This chain joins TRBV7-9 and TRBJ2-3; 8 nucleotides match TRBD2. From germline, CDR1 is SEHNR and CDR2 FQNEAQ (reference sequence). The CDR3 has 15 residues. Germline trimming cut 6 bases from V and 1 base from J; bases unmatched to any gene: 6. The CDR3 sequence is CASSPGLARTDTQYF. The CDR3 DNA follows: TGTGCCAGCAGTCCCGGACTAGCCCGCACAGATACGCAGTATTTT.